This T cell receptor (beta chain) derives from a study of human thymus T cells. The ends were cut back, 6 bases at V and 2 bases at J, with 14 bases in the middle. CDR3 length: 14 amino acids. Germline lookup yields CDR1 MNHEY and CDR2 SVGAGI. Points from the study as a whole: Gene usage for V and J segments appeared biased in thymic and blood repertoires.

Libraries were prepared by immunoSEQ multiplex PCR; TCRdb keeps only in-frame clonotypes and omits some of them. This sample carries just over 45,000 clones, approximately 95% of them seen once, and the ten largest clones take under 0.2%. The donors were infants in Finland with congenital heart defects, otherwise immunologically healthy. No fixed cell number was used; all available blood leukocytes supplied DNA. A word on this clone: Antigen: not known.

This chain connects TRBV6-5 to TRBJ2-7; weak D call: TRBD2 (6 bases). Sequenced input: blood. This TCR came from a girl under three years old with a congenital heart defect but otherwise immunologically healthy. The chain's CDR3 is CASSLLAPPYEQYF. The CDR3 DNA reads TGTGCCAGCAGCCTACTAGCCCCGCCCTACGAGCAGTACTTC.